This TCR beta chain originates from a study of blood T cell repertoires in COVID-19. The V segment lost 0 bases and the J segment 5 bases; nucleotides outside the gene matches: 0. The CDR3 runs 13 residues. Profiled with immunoSEQ multiplex PCR; TCRdb holds only in-frame clones, not every one. This sample has approximately 70,000 clones, with 70% to 80% found just once. The rearrangement joins TRBV12-3 or TRBV12-4 to TRBJ1-1; 7 nucleotides align to TRBD1. Material: peripheral blood. The clonotype originates from a woman between 70 and 85 years old with acute or convalescent COVID-19. CDR3 sequence: CASSLATGTEAFF. The CDR3 DNA sequence: TGTGCCAGCAGTTTAGCGACAGGGACTGAAGCTTTCTTT.